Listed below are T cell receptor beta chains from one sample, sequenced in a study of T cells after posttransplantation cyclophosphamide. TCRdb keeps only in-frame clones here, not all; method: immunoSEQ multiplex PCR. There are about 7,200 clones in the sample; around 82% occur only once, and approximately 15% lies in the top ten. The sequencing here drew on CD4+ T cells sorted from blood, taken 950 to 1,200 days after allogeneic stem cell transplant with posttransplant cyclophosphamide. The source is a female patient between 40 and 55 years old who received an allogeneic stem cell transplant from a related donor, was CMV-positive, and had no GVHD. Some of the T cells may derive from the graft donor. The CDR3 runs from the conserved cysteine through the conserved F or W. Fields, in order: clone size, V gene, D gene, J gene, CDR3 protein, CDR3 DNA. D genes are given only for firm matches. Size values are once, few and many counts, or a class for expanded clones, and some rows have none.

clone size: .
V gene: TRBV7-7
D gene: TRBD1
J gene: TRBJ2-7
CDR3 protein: CASSRDRANEQYF
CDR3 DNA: TGTGCCAGCAGCCGGGACAGGGCTAACGAGCAGTACTTC

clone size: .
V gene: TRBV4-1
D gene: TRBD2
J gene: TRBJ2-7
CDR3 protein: CASSQDFKTSGDRYF
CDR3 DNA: TGCGCCAGCAGCCAAGATTTTAAGACTAGCGGGGATCGGTACTTC

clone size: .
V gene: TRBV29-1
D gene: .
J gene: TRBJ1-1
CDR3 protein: CSVADRNTEAFF
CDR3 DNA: TGCAGCGTCGCGGACAGAAACACTGAAGCTTTCTTT

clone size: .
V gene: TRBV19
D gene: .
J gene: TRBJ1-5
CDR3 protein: CASSMYSYNQPQHF
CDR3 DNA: TGTGCCAGTAGTATGTACAGTTACAATCAGCCCCAGCATTTT

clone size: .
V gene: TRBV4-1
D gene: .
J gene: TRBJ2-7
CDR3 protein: CASSQDKSLGQVPYEQYF
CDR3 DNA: TGCGCCAGCAGCCAAGATAAATCGTTGGGGCAGGTGCCCTACGAGCAGTACTTC

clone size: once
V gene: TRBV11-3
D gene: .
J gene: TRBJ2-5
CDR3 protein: CASSSTSLETQYF
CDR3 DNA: TGTGCCAGCAGCTCTACTAGTTTGGAGACCCAGTACTTC

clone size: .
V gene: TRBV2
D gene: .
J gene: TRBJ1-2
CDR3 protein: CASSVQPHYGYTF
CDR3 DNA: TGTGCCAGCAGCGTACAGCCTCACTATGGCTACACCTTC

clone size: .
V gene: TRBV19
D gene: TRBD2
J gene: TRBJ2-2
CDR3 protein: CASSPSTSGGAFSGELFF
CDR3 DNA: TGTGCCAGTAGTCCATCGACTAGCGGGGGGGCCTTTTCCGGGGAGCTGTTTTTT

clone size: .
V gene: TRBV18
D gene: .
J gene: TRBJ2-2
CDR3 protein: CASSTVGHILPGELFF
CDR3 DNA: TGTGCCAGCTCAACCGTAGGACATATCCTCCCCGGGGAGCTGTTTTTT

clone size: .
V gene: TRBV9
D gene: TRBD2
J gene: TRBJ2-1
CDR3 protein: CASSVLGTSHNEQFF
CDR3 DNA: TGTGCCAGCAGCGTTCTAGGGACTAGCCACAATGAACAGTTCTTC

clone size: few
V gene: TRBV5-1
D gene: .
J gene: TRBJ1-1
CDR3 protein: CASSLDGRLLGSDREAFF
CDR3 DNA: TGCGCCAGCAGCTTGGACGGGCGACTGTTAGGGTCAGACAGGGAAGCTTTCTTT

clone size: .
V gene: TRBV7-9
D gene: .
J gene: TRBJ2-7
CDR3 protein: CASSIGGMSEQYF
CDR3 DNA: TGTGCCAGCAGTATCGGCGGTATGAGTGAGCAGTACTTC

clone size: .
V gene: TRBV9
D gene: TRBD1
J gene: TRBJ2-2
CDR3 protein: CASSPRTGQGELFF
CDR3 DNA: TGTGCCAGCAGCCCGCGGACAGGACAGGGGGAGCTGTTTTTT

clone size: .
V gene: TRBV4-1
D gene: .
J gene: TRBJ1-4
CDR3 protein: CASPHCRITNEKLFF
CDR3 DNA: TGCGCCAGCCCCCACTGCAGGATCACAAATGAAAAACTGTTTTTT

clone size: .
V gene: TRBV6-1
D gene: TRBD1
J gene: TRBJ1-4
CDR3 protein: CASSEQGQGNEKLFF
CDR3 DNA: TGTGCCAGCAGTGAACAAGGACAGGGTAATGAAAAACTGTTTTTT

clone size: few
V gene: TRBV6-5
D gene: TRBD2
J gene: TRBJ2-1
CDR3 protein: CASSRGDPYNEQFF
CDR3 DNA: TGTGCCAGCAGTCGGGGGGACCCCTACAATGAGCAGTTCTTC

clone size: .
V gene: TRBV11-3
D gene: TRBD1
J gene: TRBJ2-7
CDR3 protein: CASSRRGPGTGDEQYF
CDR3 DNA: TGTGCCAGCAGCCGTAGAGGTCCCGGGACAGGAGACGAGCAGTACTTC

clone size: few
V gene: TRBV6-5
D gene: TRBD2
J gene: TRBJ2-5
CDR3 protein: CASSVSGGAEGTQYF
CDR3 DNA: TGTGCCAGCAGCGTGAGCGGGGGGGCGGAGGGGACCCAGTACTTC

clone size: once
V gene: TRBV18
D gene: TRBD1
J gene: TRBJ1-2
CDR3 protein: CASSDRGNYGYTF
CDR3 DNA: TGTGCCAGCTCGGACAGGGGGAACTATGGCTACACCTTC

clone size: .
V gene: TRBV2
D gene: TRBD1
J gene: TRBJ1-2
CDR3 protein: CASSPGTGGVYGYTF
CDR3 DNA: TGTGCCAGCAGTCCAGGGACAGGGGGAGTCTATGGCTACACCTTC

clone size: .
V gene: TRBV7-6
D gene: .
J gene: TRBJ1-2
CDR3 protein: CASSLVEGGGYTF
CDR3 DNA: TGTGCCAGCAGCTTAGTCGAAGGGGGAGGCTACACCTTC

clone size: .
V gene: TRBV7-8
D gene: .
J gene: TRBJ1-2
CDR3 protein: CASSHLGRPWDNYGYTF
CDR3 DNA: TGTGCCAGCAGCCATCTCGGGAGGCCATGGGACAACTATGGCTACACCTTC

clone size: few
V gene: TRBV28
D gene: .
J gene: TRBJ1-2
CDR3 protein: CASRSGGTYGYTF
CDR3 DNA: TGTGCCAGCAGATCGGGGGGGACCTATGGCTACACCTTC

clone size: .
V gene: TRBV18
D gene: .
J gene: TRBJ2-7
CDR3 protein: CASSPWQVGSEQYF
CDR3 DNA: TGTGCCAGCTCACCGTGGCAGGTCGGCTCGGAGCAGTACTTC

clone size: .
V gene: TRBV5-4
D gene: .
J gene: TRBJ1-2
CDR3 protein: CASSRVEANYGYTF
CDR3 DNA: TGTGCCAGCAGCAGAGTTGAAGCTAACTATGGCTACACCTTC

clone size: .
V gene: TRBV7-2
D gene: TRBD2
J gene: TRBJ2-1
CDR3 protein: CASSPSGGTYNEQFF
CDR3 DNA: TGTGCCAGCAGCCCAAGCGGGGGGACCTACAATGAGCAGTTCTTC

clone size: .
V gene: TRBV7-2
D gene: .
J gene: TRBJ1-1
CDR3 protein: CASSLSGRWGSYTEAFF
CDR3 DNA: TGTGCCAGCAGCTTATCCGGCAGATGGGGCTCATACACTGAAGCTTTCTTT

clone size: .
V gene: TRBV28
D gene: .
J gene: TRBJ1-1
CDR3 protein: CASSHGQRITEAFF
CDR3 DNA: TGTGCCAGCAGTCACGGACAGAGGATCACTGAAGCTTTCTTT

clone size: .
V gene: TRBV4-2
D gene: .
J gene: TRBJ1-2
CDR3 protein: CASSPNRRGVDYGYTF
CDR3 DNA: TGTGCCAGCAGCCCTAACCGGAGGGGCGTCGACTATGGCTACACCTTC

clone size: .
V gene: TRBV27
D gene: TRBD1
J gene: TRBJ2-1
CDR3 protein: CASSPGTGVFTYNEQFF
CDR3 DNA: TGTGCCAGCAGTCCGGGGACAGGGGTCTTTACCTACAATGAGCAGTTCTTC

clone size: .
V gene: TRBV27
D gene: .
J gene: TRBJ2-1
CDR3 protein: CASSLTQAGNEQFF
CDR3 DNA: TGTGCCAGCAGTTTAACACAGGCAGGGAATGAGCAGTTCTTC

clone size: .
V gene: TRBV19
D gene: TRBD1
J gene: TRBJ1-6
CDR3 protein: CASNSGGQGAAPLHF
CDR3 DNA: TGTGCCAGTAACTCCGGGGGACAGGGGGCTGCACCCCTCCACTTT

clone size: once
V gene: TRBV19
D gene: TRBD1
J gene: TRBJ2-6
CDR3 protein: CASSDRGLSGANVLTF
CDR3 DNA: TGTGCCAGTTCGGACAGGGGCCTCTCTGGGGCCAACGTCCTGACTTTC

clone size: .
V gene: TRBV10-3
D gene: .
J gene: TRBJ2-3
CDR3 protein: CAISESRLWLASVIDTQYF
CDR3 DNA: TGTGCCATCAGTGAGTCGAGGTTATGGCTAGCCAGCGTAATAGATACGCAGTATTTT

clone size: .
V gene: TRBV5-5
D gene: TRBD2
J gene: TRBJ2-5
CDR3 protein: CASSGKLGLATAQYF
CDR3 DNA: TGTGCCAGCAGCGGAAAGTTGGGACTAGCCACGGCCCAGTACTTC

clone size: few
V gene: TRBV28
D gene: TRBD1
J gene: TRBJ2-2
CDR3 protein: CASSAGQGAKSGELFF
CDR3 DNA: TGTGCCAGCAGCGCCGGACAGGGGGCGAAAAGCGGGGAGCTGTTTTTT

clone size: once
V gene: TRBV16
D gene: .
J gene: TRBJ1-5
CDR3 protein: CASSQSRGRNQPQHF
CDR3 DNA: TGTGCCAGCAGCCAATCGAGAGGGAGGAATCAGCCCCAGCATTTT

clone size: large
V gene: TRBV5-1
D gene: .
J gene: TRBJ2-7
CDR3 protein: CASSGSQGKGEQYF
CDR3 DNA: TGCGCCAGCAGCGGGTCCCAGGGGAAGGGCGAGCAGTACTTC

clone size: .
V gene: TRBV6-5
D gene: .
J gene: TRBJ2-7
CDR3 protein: CASSQTGPGPYEQYF
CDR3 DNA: TGTGCCAGCAGTCAGACAGGCCCAGGGCCCTACGAGCAGTACTTC

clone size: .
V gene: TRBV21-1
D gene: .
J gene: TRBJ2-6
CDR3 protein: CASSNKGTGGYASGANVLTF
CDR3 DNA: TGTGCCAGCAGCAATAAAGGCACTGGGGGCTACGCTTCTGGGGCCAACGTCCTGACTTTC

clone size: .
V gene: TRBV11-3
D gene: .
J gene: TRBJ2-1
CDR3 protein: CASSLGGRNEQFF
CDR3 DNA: TGTGCCAGCAGCTTAGGGGGGAGGAATGAGCAGTTCTTC